Listed below are T cell receptor beta chains from one sample, sequenced in a study of cytomegalovirus exposure and HLA in healthy donors. The repertoire was sequenced with immunoSEQ multiplex PCR; TCRdb's copy has only in-frame clones and lacks some. The sample has 250,000 or so clones, about 90% seen once. The specimen was PBMCs. The receptor source for this set is a girl aged 2 to 10 in good health and CMV-seronegative. Each CDR3 is given with its conserved first and last residue. A D gene is named only where the DNA matches it firmly. Clone size, where shown, is once, few, many, or a class for clones that have expanded.

TRBJ2-1 TRBV7-9 - TRBD2 TGTGCCAGCAGCCCCCTCCTAGCGGGAGGGCCGGGTGAGCAGTTCTTC CASSPLLAGGPGEQFF
TRBJ2-7 TRBV7-8 once TRBD1 TGTGCCAGCAGCGGGACAGCCTCCTCCTACGAGCAGTACTTC CASSGTASSYEQYF
TRBJ2-1 TRBV7-9 - TRBD1 TGTGCCAGCAGCTTAGGCCAAAGGGGGCTAGGATACAATGAGCAGTTCTTC CASSLGQRGLGYNEQFF
TRBJ1-5 TRBV27 - - TGTGCCAGCTCCTCCGGGTTGGGCAATCAGCCCCAGCATTTT CASSSGLGNQPQHF
TRBJ1-4 TRBV7-8 once - TGTGCCAGCAGCCCCCCCGGGGGGATAGGAGAAAAACTGTTTTTT CASSPPGGIGEKLFF
TRBJ2-1 TRBV10-3 - TRBD1 TGTGCCATTAGCCCGGGACAGGAGAATGAGCAGTTCTTC CAISPGQENEQFF
TRBJ1-5 TRBV19 - - TGTGCCAGTAAACCGTTACAGGTACTCAATCAGCCCCAGCATTTT CASKPLQVLNQPQHF
TRBJ1-4 TRBV5-4 - - TGTGCCAGCAGCAAGGGGACAACTAATGAAAAACTGTTTTTT CASSKGTTNEKLFF
TRBJ2-7 TRBV11-2 - TRBD2 TGTGCCAGCAGCCCACGGACACGGGGGGGCTCCTACGAGCAGTACTTC CASSPRTRGGSYEQYF
TRBJ2-1 TRBV15 - TRBD2 TGTGCCACCAGCCACCAGCGACTAGCGGAGCAGTTCTTC CATSHQRLAEQFF
TRBJ2-5 TRBV28 - - TGTGCCAGCAGTTTAGCGCAAGAGACCCAGTACTTC CASSLAQETQYF
TRBJ1-1 TRBV5-4 once - TGTGCCAGCAGCCGTAGTGGAGGTGCTGAAGCTTTCTTT CASSRSGGAEAFF
TRBJ2-3 TRBV30 once - TGTGCCTGGAGTGGTGTCCCCGGCACAGATACGCAGTATTTT CAWSGVPGTDTQYF
TRBJ2-5 TRBV5-6 - - TGTGCCAGCAGCGCCGCGTTAGATTTCGGAGAGACCCAGTACTTC CASSAALDFGETQYF
TRBJ1-6 TRBV6-1 - TRBD1 TGTGCCAGCAGTGGGGGACAGTATGAGGCCTATAATTCACCCCTCCACTTT CASSGGQYEAYNSPLHF
TRBJ2-1 TRBV19 - - TGTGCCAGTAGTATAGGCGGACTCAGCTACAATGAGCAGTTCTTC CASSIGGLSYNEQFF
TRBJ1-1 TRBV7-9 - TRBD1 TGTGCCAGCAGCTTGGACGGGACAGGGGGGACTGAAGCTTTCTTT CASSLDGTGGTEAFF
TRBJ2-5 TRBV5-4 once TRBD2 TGTGCCAGCAGCACACTAGCGGAGTTAAAAGAGACCCAGTACTTC CASSTLAELKETQYF
TRBJ1-2 TRBV30 - TRBD1 TGTGCCTGGAGTGTAGGGACAGGGGGCTATGGCTACACCTTC CAWSVGTGGYGYTF
TRBJ2-3 TRBV12-5 - TRBD2 TGTGCTAGTGGTTTGGTACCCCCTCTCCTAGCGGGAGGATCTTTAAGCACAGATACGCAGTATTTT CASGLVPPLLAGGSLSTDTQYF
TRBJ2-7 TRBV5-5 - - TGTGCCAGCAGCTTGACTCCGTCCTCCTACGAGCAGTACTTC CASSLTPSSYEQYF
TRBJ2-2 TRBV5-5 - TRBD2 TGTGCCAGCAGCTCCGGCGGGGGAGTGAACACCGGGGAGCTGTTTTTT CASSSGGGVNTGELFF
TRBJ1-1 TRBV11-2 - - TGTGCCAGCAGCCTCAAGGGGGGGGGCAGCATCATGAACACTGAAGCTTTCTTT CASSLKGGGSIMNTEAFF
TRBJ2-1 TRBV11-2 once - TGTGCCAGCAGCGGCGGGACGGATTACTCCTACAATGAGCAGTTCTTC CASSGGTDYSYNEQFF